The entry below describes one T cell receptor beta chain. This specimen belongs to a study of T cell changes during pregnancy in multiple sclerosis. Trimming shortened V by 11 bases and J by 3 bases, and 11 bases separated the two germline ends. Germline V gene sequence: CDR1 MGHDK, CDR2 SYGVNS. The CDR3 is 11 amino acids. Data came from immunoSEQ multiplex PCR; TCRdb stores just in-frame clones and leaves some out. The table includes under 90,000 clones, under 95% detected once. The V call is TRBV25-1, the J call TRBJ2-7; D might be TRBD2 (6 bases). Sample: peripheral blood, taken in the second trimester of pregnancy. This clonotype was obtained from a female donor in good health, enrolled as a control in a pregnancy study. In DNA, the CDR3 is TGTGCCTCCCGGGAGAGCTACGAGCAGTACTTC. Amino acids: CASRESYEQYF.